One T cell receptor beta chain is described in this entry. What this receptor recognizes is not known. Base qualities were left out, and no much larger clone turns up one base away. This sample is part of a study of control samples from healthy donors and cancer patients (dated by TCRdb to the early 2020s). The CDR3 has 14 amino acids, counting the end cysteine and phenylalanine. Only the CDR3 part of the read is kept: 42 bases, read in frame from the first base. The germline V and J ends show losses of 0 bases and 1 base respectively, and no gene match explains 0 bases of the junction. CDR1 and CDR2, per the germline V gene, are SGDLS and YYNGEE. The library was built by means of the immunoSEQ multiplex PCR assay. TCRdb re-hosts the immuneACCESS table, in-frame sequences only. Its copies lack some clones; in the studies checked, an unresolved V gene accounts for under half of them, and the cause for the rest is not known. The sample contains 90,000 to 100,000 clones, 75% to 85% of them found a single time. The leading ten clones occupy roughly a tenth of the sample.

This receptor chain uses TRBV9 and TRBJ1-1; a stretch of 7 junction bases matches TRBD1. What was sequenced was blood. The sequence was obtained from a woman under 40 in good health. The nucleotide sequence reads as follows: TGTGCCAGCAGCGTAGACAGGGGGAACACTGAAGCTTTCTTT. Translated, this gives CASSVDRGNTEAFF.